Listed below are T cell receptor beta chains from one sample, sequenced in a study of OX40 agonist ivuxolimab in advanced cancers. Sequencing used immunoSEQ multiplex PCR; TCRdb keeps in-frame clones, though not all of them. The sample lists 75,000 to 90,000 clones, about 90% occurring once. This specimen was CD4+ or CD8+ T cells sorted from blood, taken in a trial of the OX40 agonist ivuxolimab. The receptors derive from an adult with an advanced solid tumor such as melanoma, head and neck, liver or kidney cancer. The CDR3 runs from the conserved cysteine through the conserved F or W. The order of the fields is J gene, clone size, V gene, CDR3 length, D gene, CDR3 DNA, CDR3 protein. The D gene is left open where the match is weak. Size values are once, few and many counts, or a class for expanded clones, and some rows have none.

J: TRBJ1-5
size: .
V: TRBV28
length: 14
D: .
DNA: TGTGCCAGCAGTTTAACGGGGGTCGGTCAGCCCCAGCATTTT
CDR3: CASSLTGVGQPQHF

J: TRBJ2-1
size: .
V: TRBV6-1
length: 13
D: .
DNA: TGTGCCAGCAGTGAAAATCCAGTCAATGAGCAGTTCTTC
CDR3: CASSENPVNEQFF

J: TRBJ2-1
size: .
V: TRBV11-3
length: 19
D: .
DNA: TGTGCCAGCAGCTTAGCAGGCCAGGGTGTCGATTCGAGTCGAAATGAGCAGTTCTTC
CDR3: CASSLAGQGVDSSRNEQFF

J: TRBJ1-1
size: .
V: TRBV7-9
length: 13
D: .
DNA: TGTGCCAGCAGCGCCTCGACAGCAACTGAAGCTTTCTTT
CDR3: CASSASTATEAFF

J: TRBJ1-5
size: .
V: TRBV6-6
length: 14
D: TRBD1
DNA: TGTGCCAGCAGCGGACAGGGTGGTAATCAGCCCCAGCATTTT
CDR3: CASSGQGGNQPQHF

J: TRBJ1-2
size: .
V: TRBV28
length: 13
D: .
DNA: TGTGCCAGCAGCCTGAAGGGGAACTATGGCTACACCTTC
CDR3: CASSLKGNYGYTF

J: TRBJ2-4
size: .
V: TRBV10-1
length: 13
D: .
DNA: TGCGCCAGCTCCCCCGGGGCCAAAAACATTCAGTACTTC
CDR3: CASSPGAKNIQYF

J: TRBJ1-3
size: once
V: TRBV6-6
length: 14
D: .
DNA: TGTGCCAGCACCGCGGTACCCGAGGGAAACACCATATATTTT
CDR3: CASTAVPEGNTIYF

J: TRBJ2-7
size: .
V: TRBV18
length: 17
D: TRBD2
DNA: TGTGCCAGCTCACCTACGGCCGGGACTAGCGAAGCCTACGAGCAGTACTTC
CDR3: CASSPTAGTSEAYEQYF

J: TRBJ1-1
size: .
V: TRBV27
length: 14
D: .
DNA: TGTGCCAGCAGTTTAGGGGGGGTAGACACTGAAGCTTTCTTT
CDR3: CASSLGGVDTEAFF

J: TRBJ1-4
size: .
V: TRBV19
length: 15
D: .
DNA: TGTGCCAGTACGACCTCCGGAGGAACTAATGAAAAACTGTTTTTT
CDR3: CASTTSGGTNEKLFF

J: TRBJ2-5
size: .
V: TRBV28
length: 14
D: .
DNA: TGTGCCAGCAGTTTAACAGTGGGGCATGAGACCCAGTACTTC
CDR3: CASSLTVGHETQYF

J: TRBJ2-7
size: .
V: TRBV9
length: 15
D: TRBD2
DNA: TGTGCCAGCAGCGCTAGGACTAGCGGGAGGCGCGAGCAGTACTTC
CDR3: CASSARTSGRREQYF

J: TRBJ1-1
size: .
V: TRBV11-3
length: 17
D: TRBD1
DNA: TGTGCCAGCAGCTCGACCACAGGGGTATGGGAGAACACTGAAGCTTTCTTT
CDR3: CASSSTTGVWENTEAFF

J: TRBJ2-2
size: once
V: TRBV5-4
length: 15
D: .
DNA: TGTGCCAGCAGCAAGGGAAGTTGGGGGACCGGGGAGCTGTTTTTT
CDR3: CASSKGSWGTGELFF

J: TRBJ2-7
size: .
V: TRBV6-5
length: 13
D: .
DNA: TGTGCCAGCAGTTATCTACAGGGCTACGAGCAGTACTTC
CDR3: CASSYLQGYEQYF

J: TRBJ2-1
size: .
V: TRBV25-1
length: 11
D: .
DNA: TGTGCCAGCAGTCTAGCGAATGAGCAGTTCTTC
CDR3: CASSLANEQFF

J: TRBJ1-2
size: .
V: TRBV6-5
length: 14
D: .
DNA: TGTGCCAGCAGTTACTCGGGTGCAGGATATGGCTACACCTTC
CDR3: CASSYSGAGYGYTF

J: TRBJ2-5
size: .
V: TRBV5-4
length: 17
D: .
DNA: TGTGCCAGCAGCTCCCCCGGACAGAGCCCTGGAAGGGTGACCCAGTACTTC
CDR3: CASSSPGQSPGRVTQYF

J: TRBJ2-1
size: .
V: TRBV5-5
length: 15
D: TRBD1
DNA: TGTGCCAGCAGCTTGGACGGACAGGTCTACAATGAGCAGTTCTTC
CDR3: CASSLDGQVYNEQFF

J: TRBJ2-7
size: .
V: TRBV5-5
length: 12
D: .
DNA: TGTGCCAGCAACCTAGGGGGGTACGAGCAGTACTTC
CDR3: CASNLGGYEQYF

J: TRBJ2-3
size: .
V: TRBV15
length: 15
D: TRBD2
DNA: TGTGCCACCAGCAAGCGGGAGCGAGGAACAGATACGCAGTATTTT
CDR3: CATSKRERGTDTQYF

J: TRBJ2-2
size: .
V: TRBV2
length: 15
D: TRBD2
DNA: TGTGCCAGCCAGGGGACTAGCGGGGACACCGGGGAGCTGTTTTTT
CDR3: CASQGTSGDTGELFF

J: TRBJ2-7
size: .
V: TRBV10-3
length: 15
D: .
DNA: TGTGCCATCAGTGAGTCGCAGTCGGGGTTCTACGAGCAGTACTTC
CDR3: CAISESQSGFYEQYF

J: TRBJ1-2
size: .
V: TRBV19
length: 15
D: TRBD1
DNA: TGTGCCAGTAGTCCACGAGTGACAGGGGGCGATGGCTACACCTTC
CDR3: CASSPRVTGGDGYTF

J: TRBJ2-1
size: .
V: TRBV6-1
length: 14
D: .
DNA: TGTGCCAGCAGTTCTTTAAGCTCCTACAATGAGCAGTTCTTC
CDR3: CASSSLSSYNEQFF

J: TRBJ1-5
size: .
V: TRBV19
length: 14
D: .
DNA: TGTGCCAGTTCAGGGACCGCGGAGTACCAGCCCCAGCATTTT
CDR3: CASSGTAEYQPQHF

J: TRBJ2-6
size: .
V: TRBV2
length: 14
D: .
DNA: TGTGCCTCCGTAACGGGAAGTGGGGCCAACGTCCTGACTTTC
CDR3: CASVTGSGANVLTF

J: TRBJ1-2
size: .
V: TRBV9
length: 13
D: .
DNA: TGTGCCAGCAGCCCGGCGGTTAACTATGGCTACACCTTC
CDR3: CASSPAVNYGYTF

J: TRBJ2-6
size: .
V: TRBV30
length: 13
D: .
DNA: TGTGCCTGGAAGGTGGCTGGGGCCAACGTCCTGACTTTC
CDR3: CAWKVAGANVLTF

J: TRBJ2-7
size: .
V: TRBV18
length: 14
D: .
DNA: TGTGCCAGCTCACCGGCCGAGGCCGCCTACGAGCAGTACTTC
CDR3: CASSPAEAAYEQYF

J: TRBJ2-5
size: .
V: TRBV9
length: 12
D: .
DNA: TGTGCCAGCAGAGGTCGGGGAGAGACCCAGTACTTC
CDR3: CASRGRGETQYF

J: TRBJ2-7
size: .
V: TRBV5-4
length: 15
D: TRBD1
DNA: TGTGCCAGCAGCTTGGGGGGACAGGGTACCTACGAGCAGTACTTC
CDR3: CASSLGGQGTYEQYF